The 17 T cell receptor beta chains given below trace back to one sample, sequenced in a study of beta chain features in type 1 diabetes. The antigens of these receptors remain unknown. Expressed TCRB transcripts got sequenced, as all isolated RNA was reverse transcribed. The method was immunoSEQ multiplex PCR; TCRdb's version includes in-frame clones alone and lacks a portion of them. The sample yields around 14,000 clones, less than 85% seen once. Overall study results and limits: Moderately but significantly shorter TCRB CDR3s were found in Type 1 diabetes patients in all four CD4+ subsets.

Sequencing was done on a sample of stem cell memory CD4+ T cells from blood. These receptors were taken from a woman aged 18-29 years with type 1 diabetes.

The V call is TRBV27, the J call TRBJ2-7; weak D call: TRBD2 (7 bases). CDR1 MNHEY and CDR2 SMNVEV come from the germline V gene (reference sequence). The V gene lost 1 base and the J gene lost 3 bases, with 16 bases spanning the gap. The CDR3 has 16 amino acids. CDR3 in amino acids: CASSLWGGGRGYEQYF. The CDR3 bases are TGTGCCAGCAGTTTATGGGGAGGGGGGAGAGGCTACGAGCAGTACTTC.

The chain joins TRBV5-1 to TRBJ2-5; D is possibly TRBD1 (5 bases). Germline V gene sequence: CDR1 SGHRS, CDR2 YFSETQ. CDR3 length equals 14 residues. V lost 5 bases and J 2 bases, leaving 13 bases between the germline ends. CDR3 in amino acids: CASSMTVGQETQYF. Written as DNA, the CDR3 is TGCGCCAGCAGTATGACAGTAGGGCAAGAGACCCAGTACTTC.

This chain uses TRBV20-1 with TRBJ1-2, with 7 bases fitting TRBD1. With V trimmed by 3 bases and J by 7 bases, 2 bases remained unmatched. This CDR3 has 11 residues. The V gene's germline CDR1 is DFQATT and CDR2 SNEGSKA (reference sequence). This chain's CDR3 is CSARTGSGYTF. For the CDR3, the DNA is TGCAGTGCTAGGACAGGGTCTGGCTACACCTTC.

The chain couples TRBV9 to TRBJ2-7; 7 positions agree with TRBD2. Germline-derived CDR1 and CDR2 are SGDLS and YYNGEE. This CDR3 is 14 amino acids long. J gave up 4 bases and V 3 bases, and 7 bases lay outside the gene matches. This chain's CDR3 is CASSAGLERYEQYF. CDR3 nucleotides: TGTGCCAGCAGCGCAGGACTAGAAAGATACGAGCAGTACTTC.

J is TRBJ2-1 and V is TRBV5-1; 7 bases align to TRBD2. The trim removed 4 bases at V and 6 bases at J, leaving 10 bases unmatched. Germline assignment: CDR1 SGHRS and CDR2 YFSETQ. The CDR3 length is 15 residues. The CDR3 region has the DNA TGCGCCAGCAGCGGGGGGGACTCGGAATCCAATGAGCAGTTCTTC. This gives the protein CASSGGDSESNEQFF.

The chain couples TRBV11-2 to TRBJ2-3; the match to TRBD2 covers 10 bases. Germline values: CDR1 SGHAT, CDR2 FQNNGV. V trimming: 3 bases; J trimming: 4 bases; junction bases outside the gene matches: 4. This CDR3 comprises 15 residues. The CDR3 DNA sequence: TGTGCCAGCAGCTTCGTAGCGGGAGGCCCAGATACGCAGTATTTT. Its protein product is CASSFVAGGPDTQYF.

The count of this clone is one. The chain employs TRBV18 and TRBJ2-5, with 8 bases fitting TRBD2. V shed 3 bases, J shed 2 bases, and the junction held 8 bases outside the gene matches. The CDR3 consists of 16 residues. Germline CDR1 and CDR2: KGHSH and LQKENI. The CDR3 spells CASSPTPSGPQETQYF. CDR3 coding DNA: TGTGCCAGCTCACCCACCCCTAGCGGGCCTCAAGAGACCCAGTACTTC.

This chain uses TRBV29-1 with TRBJ2-1; 12 nucleotides align to TRBD2. After removal of 8 bases from V and 14 bases from J, the junction contained 13 bases not matched to a gene. In germline, CDR1 is SQVTM, CDR2 ANQGSEA. The CDR3 runs 13 residues. CDR3 bases: TGCAGCTGTTCGGCGGGACTAGCGGGTCCTGAGTTCTTC. Translated, it gives CSCSAGLAGPEFF.

This clone was observed a handful of times. This sequence joins TRBV7-3 and TRBJ1-1, with D possibly matching TRBD1 (5 bases). Germline CDR1 and CDR2: SGHTA and FQGTGA. This CDR3 spans 13 amino acids. Trimming took off 5 bases at V and 7 bases at J, with 14 bases between the two ends. The CDR3 DNA reads TGTGCCAGCAGCCACGGGGGGACGGGTGAAGCTTTCTTT. It yields the protein CASSHGGTGEAFF.

This sequence joins TRBV28 and TRBJ2-3; D not certain. The V end was cut by 4 bases, the J end by 2 bases, with 16 bases between. CDR3 size: 16 residues. The germline V gene encodes CDR1 MDHEN and CDR2 SYDVKM. CDR3 amino acids: CASSSPWISLTDTQYF. The CDR3 DNA sequence: TGTGCCAGCAGTTCTCCGTGGATTAGCCTCACAGATACGCAGTATTTT.

V gene TRBV7-2 combines with J gene TRBJ1-2; D unclear. CDR3 length equals 13 residues. Germline V gene lookup returns CDR1 SGHTA and CDR2 FQGNSA. Trimming stripped 1 base from V and 8 bases from J, with 11 bases between. CDR3: CASSLDQILGYTF. The CDR3 DNA sequence: TGTGCCAGCAGCTTAGACCAGATTTTAGGCTACACCTTC.

This chain connects TRBV7-3 to TRBJ1-5, with 10 nucleotides matching TRBD1. Losses at the gene ends were 5 bases for V and 5 bases for J; bases not matched to a gene: 3. This CDR3 contains 14 residues. Looked up from germline, CDR1 is SGHTA and CDR2 is FQGTGA. The CDR3 loop reads CASSPTGGYQPQHF. DNA of the CDR3: TGTGCCAGCAGCCCGACAGGGGGCTATCAGCCCCAGCATTTT.

The chain employs TRBV19 and TRBJ1-2; tentative D call: TRBD1 (5 bases). The V end was cut by 1 base, the J end by 4 bases, with 10 bases between. CDR3 size: 14 residues. Germline CDR1 reads LNHDA; CDR2 reads SQIVND (reference sequence). Here the CDR3 reads CASSIALTVYGYTF. DNA of the CDR3: TGTGCCAGTAGTATAGCCCTGACAGTCTATGGCTACACCTTC.

The gene calls are TRBV9 and TRBJ2-2; 10 positions agree with TRBD2. CDR3 length: 16 residues. V shed 0 bases and J 5 bases; nucleotides not matched to a gene: 4. CDR1 and CDR2 (germline): SGDLS, YYNGEE. This CDR3 is CASSVVPSGRTGELFF. DNA of the CDR3: TGTGCCAGCAGCGTAGTTCCTAGCGGGAGAACCGGGGAGCTGTTTTTT.

This chain uses TRBV5-5 with TRBJ1-5; 7 bases map to TRBD1. Per germline, CDR1 SGHKS and CDR2 YYEKEE (reference sequence). V gave up 3 bases and J gave up 9 bases; unmatched junction bases: 15. CDR3 length: 16 residues. CDR3 protein: CASSSTGTAGLWPQHF. In nucleotides, the CDR3 is TGTGCCAGCAGCTCTACCGGGACAGCAGGGTTGTGGCCCCAGCATTTT.

This clone appeared once. The chain carries TRBV27 and TRBJ2-7, with D possibly TRBD1 on 7 matching bases. V lost 5 bases, J lost 3 bases, and 17 bases lay in between. Germline V gives CDR1 MNHEY, CDR2 SMNVEV (reference sequence). The CDR3 has 15 amino acids. CDR3 sequence reads: CASSPSAGGIYEQYV. The CDR3 DNA reads TGTGCCAGCAGTCCGTCCGCAGGGGGGATCTACGAGCAGTACGTC.

This clone showed up just once. V and J are TRBV7-6 and TRBJ2-5; 9 bases are a match to TRBD1. CDR3 length: 18 amino acids. The ends lost 2 bases at V and 5 bases at J; junction bases unmatched: 15. Germline V gene lookup returns CDR1 SGHVS and CDR2 FNYEAQ. The CDR3 loop is CASSLFRGAQGARETQYF. The CDR3 coding sequence is TGTGCCAGCAGCTTATTTCGGGGGGCACAGGGGGCGCGGGAGACCCAGTACTTC. The full variable domain, with the rest looked up from reference TRBV7-6 and TRBJ2-5, is GAGVSQSPRYKVTKRGQDVALRCDPISGHVSLYWYRQALGQGPEFLTYFNYEAQQDKSGLPNDRFSAERPEGSISTLTIQRTEQRDSAMYRCASSLFRGAQGARETQYFGPGTRLLVL.